This TCR beta chain was identified during a study of CD8 T cells in ankylosing spondylitis. For TCR beta, libraries came from quantitative 5'-RACE with molecular barcodes. TCRdb re-called the 5' RACE reads through MiXCR, storing one row per CDR3 protein. This table has 130,000 or so distinct CDR3 sequences, about 6.4% appearing once. Regarding this clonotype: Its antigen remains unidentified.

Notes on the study in general: It was reported that disease-linked clones were significantly enriched in matched ankylosing spondylitis synovial fluid. Disease-linked clones were CD8+ and relatively rare in peripheral blood. Blood of patients with ankylosing spondylitis appeared to be characterized by a TCR beta motif of roughly eight highly homologous variants.

The V gene's germline CDR1 is SGHTA and CDR2 FQGNSA. There are 13 residues in the CDR3. The V end lost 4 bases, the J end lost 7 bases, and 11 bases lay between the germline ends. This chain joins TRBV7-2 and TRBJ2-1, with no clear D. The sequence came from a male donor with ankylosing spondylitis or in good health (not recorded which). Material for sequencing was blood, either unsorted or a sorted T cell fraction (not recorded which). In DNA, the CDR3 is TGTGCCAGCAGCTCCGCCCCCTCGAATGAGCAGTTCTTC. Translating gives CASSSAPSNEQFF.